This TCR beta chain stems from a study of shared clonotypes between healthy human individuals (dated by TCRdb to about 2020). Turning to the overall study: A few men and a couple of women, aged 18 to 49 years, made up the cohort. Libraries were prepared and TCR repertoires were sequenced by different laboratories using diverse techniques, in order to increase sequencing depth and limit assay-specific biases. Per donor, leukapheresis produced somewhere between about 0.85 and 8.9 billion PBMCs. The study deeply sequenced blood TCR repertoires of about five healthy adults to estimate repertoire size and the extent of clonotype sharing between individuals. For each donor, CD4 naive and CD4 memory were each given three plates, CD8 naive was given two plates, and CD8 memory was given one plate. Broader findings and caveats from the paper: The small number of donors limited the genetic and exposure-history diversity represented. Even with the large sequencing depth, rarefaction of the sorted-subset datasets indicated that sequencing was incomplete. Across several donors, around 5% of naive CD4, approximately 3.5% of naive CD8, about 2.3% of memory CD4, and under 0.45% of memory CD8 clonotypes were shared. Pairwise subsampling indicated that sequencing depth was expected to affect the degree of clonotype sharing among donors. Naive subsets generally had larger estimated clonotype richness than memory subsets did. Sampling was restricted to blood, and TCR repertoires in tissue are likely to differ from TCR repertoires in blood. Compared with non-shared clonotypes, the clonotypes found in all four sorted-subset donors had higher generation probabilities.

With regard to this clone: No antigen is known for it. Nothing much larger sits one base from this clone, and base qualities are not available.

The donors were healthy, HIV-negative adults who had no recently reported acute infections or vaccinations. All donors were Caucasian adults living in Nashville, Tennessee, USA. CD4+ T cells were enriched by magnetic negative selection; naive cells were then positively selected on CD45RA, and the negative fraction formed the memory subset. Blood was obtained by leukapheresis, after which PBMCs were separated by Ficoll-Histopaque density gradient centrifugation and cryopreserved in liquid nitrogen vapor phase. Analytical flow cytometry was used to check the purity and quantity of every magnetically sorted T cell population. Genomic DNA was isolated from each sorted fraction and quantified by UV absorbance on a Nanodrop 2000c. Using the deep immunoSEQ assay, multiplex PCR amplified TCR CDR3 regions from genomic DNA. Genomic DNA extracted from each cell subset was distributed evenly over all wells of several immunoSEQ 96-well plates, and each plate served as one replicate. For sorted subsets, around 200 ng genomic DNA, equal to tens of thousands of T cell genomes, was loaded into each replicate PCR. Purified libraries were quantified with a Qubit 3.0 fluorometer, sized on a Bioanalyzer 2100, and re-quantified with the KAPA Library Quantification kit. Every immunoSEQ 96-well plate was sequenced on a dedicated single-read 150-cycle Illumina NextSeq 550 flow cell. Turning to the authors' computational methods: Because the immunoSEQ output included only junctional sequences and no quality scores, the filtering could not be the same as the filtering used for full-length reads. To assign V/J genes and CDR3, sequences were annotated using PyIR, a Python wrapper for IgBLAST v1.9, with IMGT germline references. Reads were removed for weak V/J assignments (E-value above 1e-6), missing CDR3, stop codons, out-of-frame junctions, or ambiguous translated residues. A V3J clonotype was defined by an identical inferred V gene, J gene, and CDR3 amino acid sequence. Percentage overlap between repertoires was computed as shared unique clonotypes divided by the size of the smaller repertoire. Richness of each repertoire was evaluated using RTK rarefaction, the Chao1 estimator, and Recon v2.1 estimates of unobserved clonotypes. Generation probabilities were computed with OLGA for all TCRbeta clonotypes obtained by the gDNA method from several donors. TCRdb stores this immuneACCESS table with in-frame sequences only. Part of the clones is absent; in the studies checked, under half of the shortfall reflects unresolved V genes, and no reason is known for the rest. That table furnishes V, J and clone size, whereas the DNA furnished D and trimming. The sample profile shows 2 million to 2.5 million clones; 90% to 96% of them were found once. The ten top clones hold less than 0.15% of the sample.

Reading the germline V gene gives CDR1 MDHEN and CDR2 SYDVKM. CDR3 length: 16 amino acids, cysteine to phenylalanine. Only the CDR3 DNA stays, 48 bases, in frame from base 1. Relative to germline, V is 3 bases shorter and J is 9 bases shorter, with 18 bases between their ends. The sequence came from a young man in good health. Recombination linked TRBV28 to TRBJ1-6; the D segment could be TRBD1, given 6 matching bases. Sequenced sample: naive CD4+ T cells sorted from blood. In the paper's terms, the cell subset or site label means: CD45RA+ positively selected. The CDR3 region: CASSFQGPTGGSPLHF. In nucleotides, the sequence is TGTGCCAGCAGTTTTCAGGGGCCCACGGGGGGTTCACCCCTCCACTTT.